One and the same sample provided the 27 T cell receptor beta chains below, sequenced in a study of blood T cell repertoires in COVID-19. Clones were read by immunoSEQ multiplex PCR, and TCRdb kept only the in-frame ones, dropping some. Of around 270,000 clones listed, 80% to 90% are singletons. Sequenced: PBMCs or T cells enriched from blood (not recorded which). These receptors were obtained from a woman aged 35 to 49 who had been exposed to COVID-19.

The chain joins TRBV9 to TRBJ1-3; a possible D gene is TRBD1 (5 bases). V was shortened by 0 bases and J by 3 bases, with 19 bases between the two germline ends. Germline loops: CDR1 SGDLS, CDR2 YYNGEE. The CDR3 runs 18 residues. CDR3 in DNA: TGTGCCAGCAGCGTAGGGCTCATGGGAGGGGTAGGTGGAAACACCATATATTTT. Translating it yields CASSVGLMGGVGGNTIYF.

The rearrangement joins TRBV27 to TRBJ2-7, with TRBD2 as a possible D gene (6 bases). Trimming left V 6 bases short and J 4 bases short, with 19 bases between. The V gene's germline CDR1 is MNHEY and CDR2 SMNVEV (reference sequence). The CDR3 is 15 amino acids. The CDR3 sequence is CASRLPGPAGYEQYF. The CDR3 DNA sequence: TGTGCCAGCAGGCTCCCGGGACCAGCGGGTTACGAGCAGTACTTC.

The genes are TRBV11-3 and TRBJ2-2, with TRBD2 identical over 12 bases. Unmatched junction bases numbered 6, after V lost 2 bases and J lost 5 bases. The CDR3 is 17 amino acids. In germline, CDR1 is SGHNT, CDR2 YENEEA. The CDR3 sequence is CASSLPGTSGSTGELFF. The CDR3 region has the DNA TGTGCCAGCAGCTTACCCGGGACTAGCGGGTCGACCGGGGAGCTGTTTTTT.

This chain links TRBV28 with TRBJ1-2; 8 positions agree with TRBD1. V trimming: 2 bases; J trimming: 0 bases; junction bases outside the gene matches: 5. The V gene's germline CDR1 is MDHEN and CDR2 SYDVKM. The CDR3 spans 16 residues. The CDR3 region is CASSLTGGSTNYGYTF. CDR3 bases: TGTGCCAGCAGTTTAACAGGGGGTTCGACTAACTATGGCTACACCTTC.

This chain uses TRBV10-3 with TRBJ2-2, with 8 positions matching TRBD1. The CDR3 loop spans 20 amino acids. Germline lookup yields CDR1 ENHRY and CDR2 SYGVKD. V gave up 0 bases and J gave up 4 bases; unmatched junction bases: 16. The CDR3 protein is CAISESGTGGFHGITGELFF. CDR3 nucleotides: TGTGCCATCAGTGAGTCCGGTACAGGGGGTTTTCACGGGATCACCGGGGAGCTGTTTTTT.

The chain joins TRBV5-8 to TRBJ1-6; D unclear. V was cut by 7 bases and J by 0 bases, with 17 bases left in between. From germline, CDR1 is SGHTS and CDR2 YDEGEE. CDR3 length: 17 amino acids. CDR3 region: CASPAFGGSSYNSPLHF. Written as DNA, the CDR3 is TGTGCCAGCCCAGCTTTTGGCGGTAGCTCCTATAATTCACCCCTCCACTTT.

This clone was counted once. CDR3 sequence: CASSFGSGNYGYTF. DNA of the CDR3: TGTGCCAGCAGCTTCGGGAGTGGTAACTATGGCTACACCTTC. The gene calls are TRBV13 and TRBJ1-2; D is undetermined. Germline lookup yields CDR1 PRHDT and CDR2 FYEKMQ (reference sequence). Trimming pared 3 bases from V and 1 base from J, leaving 9 bases between. The length of the CDR3 is 14 residues.

The chain couples TRBV2 to TRBJ1-1; 7 bases line up with TRBD1. This CDR3 is 13 amino acids long. The ends lost 0 bases at V and 10 bases at J; junction bases unmatched: 5. In germline, CDR1 is SNHLY, CDR2 FYNNEI. The CDR3 bases are TGTGCCAGCAGTGAAGCGGGCCCAGGGGGAGCTTTCTTT. The encoded protein is CASSEAGPGGAFF.

V usage is TRBV2 and J usage is TRBJ1-4; D possibly corresponds to TRBD1 (5 bases). Trimming removed 6 bases at V and 5 bases at J, with 16 bases between. Germline V gene data show CDR1 as SNHLY and CDR2 as FYNNEI. The CDR3 is 15 amino acids. The CDR3 is CASSRGAARNEKLFF. The CDR3 region has the DNA TGTGCCAGCAGCCGTGGGGCAGCGAGGAATGAAAAACTGTTTTTT. Supplemented by reference TRBV2 and TRBJ1-4, the full variable domain reads EPEVTQTPSHQVTQMGQEVILRCVPISNHLYFYWYRQILGQKVEFLVSFYNNEISEKSEIFDDQFSVERPDGSNFTLKIRSTKLEDSAMYFCASSRGAARNEKLFFGSGTQLSVL.

This chain uses TRBV19 with TRBJ1-5; TRBD1 agrees at 9 bases. The V and J ends lost 8 bases and 2 bases, in that order; junction bases with no gene match: 10. The germline V gene has CDR1 LNHDA and CDR2 SQIVND (reference sequence). This CDR3 has 16 amino acids. The CDR3 reads CASGRTGASGNQPQHF. CDR3 nucleotide sequence: TGTGCCAGTGGTCGGACAGGGGCTAGCGGCAATCAGCCCCAGCATTTT.

V gene TRBV7-8 combines with J gene TRBJ1-2, with 9 bases fitting TRBD1. V lost 6 bases to trimming and J lost 7 bases; unmatched junction nucleotides: 9. CDR1 is SGHVS and CDR2 is FQNEAQ in the germline V gene. CDR3 length: 14 amino acids. CDR3 DNA sequence: TGTGCCAGCAGGGAGGGGACAGGGTCGTTTGGCTACACCTTC. This translates into CASREGTGSFGYTF.

The chain couples TRBV4-2 to TRBJ1-2, with TRBD1 as a possible D gene (6 bases). Germline V gene lookup returns CDR1 LGHNA and CDR2 YNFKEQ. Trimming left V 6 bases short and J 1 base short, with 6 bases between. The CDR3 covers 12 residues. CDR3 in amino acids: CASRGGNYGYTF. In nucleotides, the CDR3 is TGTGCCAGCAGAGGGGGTAACTATGGCTACACCTTC.

This clone was counted a single time. At one end the junction does not follow the germline gene, possibly because of a read error. V gene TRBV5-1 combines with J gene TRBJ1-6; 8 nucleotides align to TRBD1. The CDR3 has 16 amino acids. Germline V lookup: CDR1 SGHRS, CDR2 YFSETQ. CDR3 in DNA: TGTGCCAGCAGCTTGCCGATAACAGGGGGGGATTCACCCCTCCACTTT. The encoded protein is CASSLPITGGDSPLHF.

This clone has just a few counts. The chain links TRBV11-3 to TRBJ1-2; tentative D call: TRBD1 (5 bases). V was trimmed by 2 bases and J by 5 bases, leaving 6 bases between them. CDR3 length: 12 residues. CDR1 is SGHNT and CDR2 is YENEEA in the germline V gene. The CDR3 DNA reads TGTGCCAGCAGCTTACAGGGTTATGGCTACACCTTC. Its protein is CASSLQGYGYTF.

V and J are TRBV4-3 and TRBJ2-2; maybe TRBD1 (5 bases). Germline V CDR1 and CDR2: LGHNA, YSLEER. The CDR3 length is 14 residues. The V gene lost 6 bases and the J gene lost 6 bases, with 14 bases spanning the gap. CDR3 protein: CASSDRQRSGELFF. In DNA, the CDR3 is TGCGCCAGCAGTGACCGACAGAGATCCGGGGAGCTGTTTTTT.

As for this clone: This sample includes further DNA sequences coding for the same CDR3. This chain uses TRBV4-3 with TRBJ2-2; D unresolved. With 0 bases removed from V and 5 bases from J, the gap between germline ends came to 4 bases. The CDR3 is 13 residues long. The germline V gene has CDR1 LGHNA and CDR2 YSLEER. The CDR3 loop is CASSQDRTGELFF. The CDR3 DNA reads as TGCGCCAGCAGCCAAGACCGTACCGGGGAGCTGTTTTTT.

The rearrangement uses TRBV19 and TRBJ1-4, with D possibly matching TRBD1 (5 bases). The germline gives CDR1 LNHDA, CDR2 SQIVND (reference sequence). The CDR3 length is 14 residues. V was trimmed by 5 bases and J by 6 bases, leaving 13 bases between them. CDR3 bases: TGTGCCAGTAGTGGGGCAGAGCGTTATGAAAAACTGTTTTTT. It translates to CASSGAERYEKLFF.

The chain combines TRBV28 with TRBJ1-4; tentatively, D is TRBD1 (5 bases). The CDR3 loop spans 15 amino acids. Germline CDR1 MDHEN, CDR2 SYDVKM. V shed 6 bases and J shed 3 bases, with 14 bases lying between them. The CDR3, as DNA: TGTGCCAGCAGATATAGACAGCGCCCTAATGAAAAACTGTTTTTT. Translating it yields CASRYRQRPNEKLFF.

The chain is built from TRBV24-1 and TRBJ1-6; TRBD1 agrees at 10 bases. Germline V gives CDR1 KGHDR, CDR2 SFDVKD. The V segment lost 5 bases and the J segment 7 bases; nucleotides outside the gene matches: 7. The CDR3 is 16 amino acids. The CDR3 nucleotides are TGTGCCACCAGTGGGGGACAGGGGTTTCTCAATTCACCCCTCCACTTT. This gives the protein CATSGGQGFLNSPLHF.

V is TRBV7-8 and J is TRBJ1-5; D gene ambiguous. The V end was cut by 2 bases, the J end by 0 bases, with 11 bases between. The CDR3 runs 16 residues. Germline V gene lookup returns CDR1 SGHVS and CDR2 FQNEAQ. The CDR3 spells CASSLLRDYSNQPQHF. The CDR3, as DNA: TGTGCCAGCAGCTTATTGCGGGATTATAGCAATCAGCCCCAGCATTTT.

This clone was recorded once. The chain carries TRBV30 and TRBJ1-6; D is possibly TRBD1 (5 bases). Trimming removed 5 bases from V and 8 bases from J, with 13 bases in between. Germline CDR1 and CDR2: GTSNPN and SVGIG (reference sequence). The CDR3 totals 13 residues. CDR3 nucleotide sequence: TGTGCCTGGTCGCGGGACGGTCATTCACCCCTCCACTTT. This gives the protein CAWSRDGHSPLHF.

V usage is TRBV6-4 and J usage is TRBJ2-1, with 12 bases identical to TRBD2. This CDR3 has 15 amino acids. The germline CDR1 and CDR2 sequences are MRHNA and SNTAGT. V lost 8 bases, J lost 5 bases, and 7 bases stayed unmatched. CDR3 protein: CASSGLAGRNNEQFF. The CDR3 DNA is TGTGCCAGCTCTGGACTAGCGGGGCGCAACAATGAGCAGTTCTTC.

The chain joins TRBV5-4 to TRBJ1-2; 8 bases fit TRBD1. CDR3 length: 16 residues. Germline CDR1 SGHNT, CDR2 YYREEE (reference sequence). After removal of 0 bases from V and 3 bases from J, the junction contained 7 bases not matched to a gene. CDR3 bases: TGTGCCAGCAGCTTGGAGGGGACAGGATACGACTATGGCTACACCTTC. It translates to CASSLEGTGYDYGYTF.

The chain has TRBV5-8 and TRBJ1-4; TRBD1 matches at 9 bases. The CDR3 totals 15 residues. The J segment lost 3 bases and the V segment lost 4 bases, leaving 4 bases of the junction unmatched. Per germline, CDR1 SGHTS and CDR2 YDEGEE. The CDR3 DNA is TGTGCCAGCAGCACCCGGGACAGGGCTAATGAAAAACTGTTTTTT. This codes for CASSTRDRANEKLFF.

The V call is TRBV4-3, the J call TRBJ2-1, with 8 bases lining up with TRBD1. V was pared by 3 bases and J by 9 bases, with 7 bases of the junction left unmatched. From germline, CDR1 is LGHNA and CDR2 YSLEER. CDR3 length: 14 residues. DNA of the CDR3: TGCGCCAGCAGCCACCGACAGGGGTTAGGTGAGCAGTTCTTC. This sequence encodes CASSHRQGLGEQFF.

The chain couples TRBV7-6 to TRBJ1-5; TRBD1 matches 7 bases. This CDR3 spans 19 amino acids. Germline V gene data show CDR1 as SGHVS and CDR2 as FNYEAQ. V dropped 2 bases and J dropped 2; count of bases not matched to a gene: 15. The CDR3 spells CASSLFMGYGQAGNQPQHF. The CDR3 DNA is TGTGCCAGCAGCTTATTCATGGGATATGGACAGGCAGGCAATCAGCCCCAGCATTTT.

In its sample, this clone was seen a few times. The chain has TRBV7-9 and TRBJ2-2; the match to TRBD1 covers 9 bases. Germline CDR1 reads SEHNR; CDR2 reads FQNEAQ (reference sequence). The CDR3 loop spans 18 amino acids. V was clipped by 5 bases and J by 3 bases; unmatched bases: 13. The CDR3 region is CASSPQPGQGHDTGELFF. As DNA, the CDR3 is TGTGCCAGCAGCCCCCAGCCGGGACAGGGACATGACACCGGGGAGCTGTTTTTT.